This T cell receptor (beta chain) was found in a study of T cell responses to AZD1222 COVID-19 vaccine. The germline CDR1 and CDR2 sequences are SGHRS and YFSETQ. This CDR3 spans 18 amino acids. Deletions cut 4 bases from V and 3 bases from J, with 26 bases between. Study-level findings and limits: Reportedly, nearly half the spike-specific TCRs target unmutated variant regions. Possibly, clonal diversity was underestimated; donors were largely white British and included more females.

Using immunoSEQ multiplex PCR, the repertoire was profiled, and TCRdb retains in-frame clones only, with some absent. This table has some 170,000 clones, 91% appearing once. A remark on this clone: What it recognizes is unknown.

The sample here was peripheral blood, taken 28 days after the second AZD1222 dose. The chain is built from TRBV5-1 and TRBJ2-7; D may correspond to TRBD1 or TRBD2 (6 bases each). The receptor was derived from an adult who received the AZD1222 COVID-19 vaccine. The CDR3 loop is CASSPGAAWASANYEQYF. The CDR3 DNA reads TGCGCCAGCAGCCCAGGGGCCGCCTGGGCTAGCGCTAACTACGAGCAGTACTTC.